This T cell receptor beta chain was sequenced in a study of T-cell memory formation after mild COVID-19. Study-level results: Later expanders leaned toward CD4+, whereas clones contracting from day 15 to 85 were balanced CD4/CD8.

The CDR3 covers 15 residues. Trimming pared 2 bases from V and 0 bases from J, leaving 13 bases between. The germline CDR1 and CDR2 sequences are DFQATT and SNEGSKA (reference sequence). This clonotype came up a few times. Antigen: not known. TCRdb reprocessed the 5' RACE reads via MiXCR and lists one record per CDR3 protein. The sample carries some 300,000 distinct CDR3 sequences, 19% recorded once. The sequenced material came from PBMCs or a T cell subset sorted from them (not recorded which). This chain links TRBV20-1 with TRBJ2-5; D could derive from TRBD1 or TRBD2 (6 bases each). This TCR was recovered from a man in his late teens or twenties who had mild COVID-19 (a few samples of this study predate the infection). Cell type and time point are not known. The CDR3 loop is CSARSGAPYQETQYF. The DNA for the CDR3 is TGCAGTGCTAGATCGGGGGCCCCGTACCAAGAGACCCAGTACTTC.